The T cell receptor beta chain described here comes from a study of T-cell reconstitution after alpha-beta-depleted transplantation in children. Study-level results: Once a year had passed after transplant, T-cell counts and diversity came mostly from newly produced T cells. By about two months after transplant, alpha-beta T cells reportedly arose from several hundred graft clones that had expanded.

Per the germline V gene, CDR1 is SGHRS and CDR2 is YFSETQ. Trimming cost V 0 bases and J 4 bases, with 8 bases left between them. The CDR3 length is 14 residues. Comments on this clonotype: What it binds is not known.

As it was prepared, the TCRbeta library received unique molecular identifiers. One entry per CDR3 protein, called by TCRdb with MiXCR from the PCR reads. The table lists about 830,000 distinct CDR3 sequences, approximately 15% of them singletons, with approximately 4.5% in the top ten. This chain links TRBV5-1 with TRBJ1-3; D is undetermined. The sequence was obtained from a male patient aged 10-17 years who had a stem cell transplant for acute lymphoblastic leukemia, so the T cells may come from the graft donor. The specimen was PBMCs, mostly from graft donor cells, collected 360 days after TCRalphabeta/CD19-depleted stem cell transplant. The CDR3 region has the DNA TGCGCCAGCAGCTTGGAGGGCAGAGGAAACACCATATATTTT. As protein: CASSLEGRGNTIYF.